This T cell receptor (beta chain) was captured by sequencing in a study of T cell changes during pregnancy in multiple sclerosis. There are a few counts of this clone. This CDR3 region has 16 residues. V lost 5 bases and J lost 6; bases outside the gene matches: 15. Germline V gene sequence: CDR1 SNHLY, CDR2 FYNNEI. Profiling relied on immunoSEQ multiplex PCR, and the TCRdb table lists in-frame clones only, not all of them. Altogether 50,000 to 75,000 clones are present, 93% being singletons, with the ten largest covering about 2.5%. This specimen was CD8+ T cells from peripheral blood mononuclear cells, taken in the third trimester of pregnancy. This chain joins TRBV2 and TRBJ1-1; 7 positions match TRBD1. This TCR was sampled from a female donor with multiple sclerosis, enrolled in a pregnancy study. The CDR3 spells CASSLTRDSGPPEAFF. DNA of the CDR3: TGTGCCAGCAGTCTAACCCGGGACAGCGGGCCCCCTGAAGCTTTCTTT.